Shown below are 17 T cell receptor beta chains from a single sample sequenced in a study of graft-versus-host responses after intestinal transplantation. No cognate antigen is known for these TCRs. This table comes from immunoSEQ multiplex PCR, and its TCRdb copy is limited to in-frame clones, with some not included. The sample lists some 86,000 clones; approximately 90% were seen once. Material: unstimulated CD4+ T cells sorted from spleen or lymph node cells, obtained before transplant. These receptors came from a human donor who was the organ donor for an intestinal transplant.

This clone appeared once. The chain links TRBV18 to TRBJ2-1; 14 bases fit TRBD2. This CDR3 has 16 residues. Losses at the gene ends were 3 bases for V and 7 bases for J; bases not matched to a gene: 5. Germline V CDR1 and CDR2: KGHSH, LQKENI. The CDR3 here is CASSPSGTSGSNEQFF. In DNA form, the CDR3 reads TGTGCCAGCTCACCCTCCGGGACTAGCGGGAGTAATGAGCAGTTCTTC.

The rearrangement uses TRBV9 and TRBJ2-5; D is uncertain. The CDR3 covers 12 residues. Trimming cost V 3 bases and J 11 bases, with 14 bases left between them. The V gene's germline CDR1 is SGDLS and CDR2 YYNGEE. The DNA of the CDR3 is TGTGCCAGCAGCGCAGATCACGCGACTCAGTACTTC. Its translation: CASSADHATQYF.

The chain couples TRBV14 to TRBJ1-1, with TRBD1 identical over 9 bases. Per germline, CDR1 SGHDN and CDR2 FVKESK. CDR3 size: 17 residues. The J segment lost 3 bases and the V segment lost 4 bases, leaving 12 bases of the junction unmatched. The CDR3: CASSLRTGAFEDTEAFF. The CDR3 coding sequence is TGTGCCAGCAGCCTTCGGACAGGGGCTTTCGAGGACACTGAAGCTTTCTTT.

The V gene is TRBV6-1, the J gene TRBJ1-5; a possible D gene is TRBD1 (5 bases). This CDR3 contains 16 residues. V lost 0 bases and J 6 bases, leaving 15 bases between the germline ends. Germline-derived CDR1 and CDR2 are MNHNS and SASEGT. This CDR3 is CASSEAVRRARQPQHF. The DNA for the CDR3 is TGTGCCAGCAGTGAAGCTGTTCGCAGGGCGCGTCAGCCCCAGCATTTT.

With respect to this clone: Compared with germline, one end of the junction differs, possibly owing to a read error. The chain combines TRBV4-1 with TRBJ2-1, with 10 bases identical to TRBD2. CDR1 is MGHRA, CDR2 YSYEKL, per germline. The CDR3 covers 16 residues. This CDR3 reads CVSSQEASGSTHEQFF. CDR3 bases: TGCGTCAGCAGCCAAGAGGCTAGCGGGAGTACCCATGAGCAGTTCTTC.

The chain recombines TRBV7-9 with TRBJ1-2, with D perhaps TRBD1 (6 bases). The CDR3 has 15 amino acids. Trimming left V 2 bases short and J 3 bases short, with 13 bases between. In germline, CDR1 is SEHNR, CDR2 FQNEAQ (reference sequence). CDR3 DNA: TGTGCCAGCAGCTTAACAACAGGGTGGGACTATGGCTACACCTTC. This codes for CASSLTTGWDYGYTF.

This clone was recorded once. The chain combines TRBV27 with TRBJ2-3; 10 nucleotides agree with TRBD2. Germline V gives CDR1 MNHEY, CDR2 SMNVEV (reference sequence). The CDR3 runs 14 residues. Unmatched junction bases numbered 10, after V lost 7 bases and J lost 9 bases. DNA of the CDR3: TGTGCCAGCAATACACTAGCGGGATTGGAGACGCAGTATTTT. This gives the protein CASNTLAGLETQYF.

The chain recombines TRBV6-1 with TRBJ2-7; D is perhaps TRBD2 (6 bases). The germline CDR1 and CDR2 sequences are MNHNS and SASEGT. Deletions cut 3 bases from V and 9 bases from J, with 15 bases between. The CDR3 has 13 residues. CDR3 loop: CASSDVGLEWQYF. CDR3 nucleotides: TGTGCCAGCAGTGATGTGGGACTTGAATGGCAGTACTTC.

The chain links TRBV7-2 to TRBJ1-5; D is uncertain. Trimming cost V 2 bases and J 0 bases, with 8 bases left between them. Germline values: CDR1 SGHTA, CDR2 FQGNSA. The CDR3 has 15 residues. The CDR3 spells CASSLLWSSNQPQHF. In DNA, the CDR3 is TGTGCCAGCAGCTTATTGTGGAGTAGCAATCAGCCCCAGCATTTT.

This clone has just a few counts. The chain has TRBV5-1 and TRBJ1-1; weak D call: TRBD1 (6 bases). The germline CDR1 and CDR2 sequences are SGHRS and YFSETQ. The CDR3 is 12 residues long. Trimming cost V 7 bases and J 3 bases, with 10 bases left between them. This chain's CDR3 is CASSGEHTEAFF. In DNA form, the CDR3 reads TGCGCCAGCTCAGGGGAACACACTGAAGCTTTCTTT.

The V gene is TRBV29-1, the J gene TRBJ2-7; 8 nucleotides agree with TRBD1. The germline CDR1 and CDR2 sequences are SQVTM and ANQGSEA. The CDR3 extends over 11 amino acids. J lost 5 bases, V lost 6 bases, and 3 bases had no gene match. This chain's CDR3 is CSVGQGDEQYF. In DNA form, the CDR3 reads TGCAGCGTAGGACAGGGAGACGAGCAGTACTTC.

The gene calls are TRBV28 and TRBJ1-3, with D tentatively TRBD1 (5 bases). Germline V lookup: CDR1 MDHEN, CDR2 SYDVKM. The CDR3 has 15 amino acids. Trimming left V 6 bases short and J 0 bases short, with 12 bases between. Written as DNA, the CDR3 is TGTGCCAGCAGCCCAGACAGCCTCTCTGGAAACACCATATATTTT. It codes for CASSPDSLSGNTIYF.

CDR3 region: CASSQGRTPNYGYTF. For the CDR3, the DNA is TGTGCCAGCAGCCAAGGTAGGACACCTAACTATGGCTACACCTTC. The chain carries TRBV4-2 and TRBJ1-2, with D perhaps TRBD1 (5 bases). Germline loops: CDR1 LGHNA, CDR2 YNFKEQ. This CDR3 is 15 amino acids long. V lost 1 base and J lost 0, with 9 bases in between.

The CDR3 bases are TGTGCCAGCAGCTCCGGCCAGCCGGGGGGAGAGACCCAGTACTTC. Its translation is CASSSGQPGGETQYF. The chain is built from TRBV5-8 and TRBJ2-5, with TRBD2 identical over 7 bases. The CDR3 covers 15 residues. Per the germline V gene, CDR1 is SGHTS and CDR2 is YDEGEE. J gave up 4 bases and V 3 bases, and 9 bases lay outside the gene matches.

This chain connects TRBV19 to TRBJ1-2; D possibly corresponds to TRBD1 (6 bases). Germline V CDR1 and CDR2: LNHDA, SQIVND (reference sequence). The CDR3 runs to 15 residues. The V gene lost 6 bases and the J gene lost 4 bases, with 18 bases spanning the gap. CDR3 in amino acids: CASSKWGGPGYGYTF. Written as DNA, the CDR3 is TGTGCCAGTAGCAAATGGGGGGGGCCTGGCTATGGCTACACCTTC.

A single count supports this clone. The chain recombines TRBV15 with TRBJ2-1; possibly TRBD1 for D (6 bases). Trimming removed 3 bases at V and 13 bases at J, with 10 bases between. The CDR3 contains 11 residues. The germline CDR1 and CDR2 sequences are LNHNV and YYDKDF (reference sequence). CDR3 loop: CATSRRGSQFF. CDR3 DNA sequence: TGTGCCACCAGCAGGAGGGGGAGCCAGTTCTTC. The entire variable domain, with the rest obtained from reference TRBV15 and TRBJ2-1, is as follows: DAMVIQNPRYQVTQFGKPVTLSCSQTLNHNVMYWYQQKSSQAPKLLFHYYDKDFNNEADTPDNFQSRRPNTSFCFLDIRSPGLGDTAMYLCATSRRGSQFFGPGTRLTVL.

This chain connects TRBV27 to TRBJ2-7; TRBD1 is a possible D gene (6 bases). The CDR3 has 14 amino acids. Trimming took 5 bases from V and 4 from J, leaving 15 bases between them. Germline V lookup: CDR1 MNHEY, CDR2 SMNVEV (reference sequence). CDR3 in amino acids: CASSNKTGRYEQYF. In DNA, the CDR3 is TGTGCCAGCAGTAACAAGACAGGCCGGTACGAGCAGTACTTC.